These T cell receptor beta chains were read from a single sample in a study of identical twins. TCRdb re-called the 5' RACE reads with MiXCR, one entry per CDR3 protein. The table lists over 600,000 distinct CDR3 sequences, about 20% of them singletons. This sample was also put to use in a study of T cells expressing NK-cell markers.

Input material: PBMCs. All receptors derive from a young woman in good health. Both conserved end residues are part of each CDR3. The D gene is left open where the match is weak. The size field is filled for only some rows; it gives once, few, many or a size class.

>TRBV4-3|many|-|17|TRBJ2-2
TGCGCCAGCAGCCAAGATATAAATAGATTGAACACCGGGGAGCTGTTTTTT
CASSQDINRLNTGELFF
>TRBV9|few|TRBD2|15|TRBJ2-1
TGTGCCAGCAGCGCGACTAGCCTGTCCTACAATGAGCAGTTCTTC
CASSATSLSYNEQFF
>TRBV20-1|few|TRBD2|16|TRBJ2-1
TGCAGTGCTAGAGATCAACGCGGGAGGGGCAGCAATGAGCAGTTCTTC
CSARDQRGRGSNEQFF
>TRBV6-5|-|-|14|TRBJ2-3
TGTGCCAGCAGTTACTCGGCAGCCAGCGATACGCAGTATTTT
CASSYSAASDTQYF
>TRBV7-2|few|TRBD2|16|TRBJ2-1
TGTGCCAGCAGCTTAAGTCTAGCGGGGGACTACAATGAGCAGTTCTTC
CASSLSLAGDYNEQFF
>TRBV6-1|-|-|13|TRBJ2-2
TGTGCCAGCAGTCCCGACCCAGCCGGGGAGCTGTTTTTT
CASSPDPAGELFF
>TRBV7-8|many|-|14|TRBJ1-2
TGTGCCAGCAGTTCGCTGGGGGGGGGCGATGGCTACACCTTC
CASSSLGGGDGYTF
>TRBV12-3/TRBV12-4|few|-|12|TRBJ2-2
TGTGCCAGCAGCTCAGATGCCGGGGAGCTGTTTTTT
CASSSDAGELFF
>TRBV20-1|-|-|15|TRBJ2-3
TGCAGTGCTAGAGCCTACACTAGCCCCACAGATACGCAGTATTTT
CSARAYTSPTDTQYF
>TRBV12-3/TRBV12-4|few|TRBD2|15|TRBJ2-7
TGTGCCAGCAGTTCGGGGAGCGGGAGTCCCTACGAGCAGTACTTC
CASSSGSGSPYEQYF
>TRBV7-3|-|TRBD2|16|TRBJ2-3
TGTGCCAGCAGCTTAATAGCTAGCGGGGGGGCAGATACGCAGTATTTT
CASSLIASGGADTQYF
>TRBV5-1|few|-|11|TRBJ2-1
TGCGCCAGCAGCTCCGGGTCTCGGAGGTTCTTC
CASSSGSRRFF
>TRBV20-1|few|TRBD1|14|TRBJ2-3
TGCAGTGCTAGGGGGACAGGGTACACAGATACGCAGTATTTT
CSARGTGYTDTQYF
>TRBV12-3/TRBV12-4|many|-|14|TRBJ1-4
TGTGCCAGCAGTTTAGTGTCAACTAATGAAAAACTGTTTTTT
CASSLVSTNEKLFF
>TRBV7-9|few|-|15|TRBJ2-3
TGTGCCAGCAGTCGTACAGGGCCGAGCACAGATACGCAGTATTTT
CASSRTGPSTDTQYF
>TRBV14|-|-|18|TRBJ2-7
TGTGCCAGCAGCCAAGATCGGTCCGGGACCTTCTCCTCCTACGAGCAGTACTTC
CASSQDRSGTFSSYEQYF
>TRBV3-1|-|-|14|TRBJ2-7
TGTGCCAGCAGCCAAGCCGGCAGGGACTACGAGCAGTACTTC
CASSQAGRDYEQYF
>TRBV9|few|TRBD2|15|TRBJ2-5
TGTGCCAGCAGCGTAGAAGGGTCGGGGGGGGAGACCCAGTACTTC
CASSVEGSGGETQYF
>TRBV27|few|TRBD2|14|TRBJ2-3
TGTGCCAGCAGTTTCGGGGCGGGAGCAGATACGCAGTATTTT
CASSFGAGADTQYF
>TRBV11-2|-|-|13|TRBJ2-5
TGTGCCAGCAGCCCGAGACTTTGGGAGACCCAGTACTTC
CASSPRLWETQYF
>TRBV7-9|-|-|10|TRBJ1-2
TGTGCCACTAATAACTATGGCTACACCTTC
CATNNYGYTF
>TRBV7-2|few|TRBD2|15|TRBJ2-7
TGTGCCAGCAGCTTAGCGGGACTAGCAGGGAACGAGCAGTACTTC
CASSLAGLAGNEQYF
>TRBV20-1|many|-|13|TRBJ2-1
TGCAGTGCTAGAGATTTAGGGGGGAATGAGCAGTTCTTC
CSARDLGGNEQFF
>TRBV7-2|few|-|14|TRBJ2-1
TGTGCCAGCAGCCGGGACGGAACCTACAATGAGCAGTTCTTC
CASSRDGTYNEQFF
>TRBV7-2|few|TRBD2|15|TRBJ2-1
TGTGCCAGCACCGCTAGCGGGGGGGCGTTCAATGAGCAGTTCTTC
CASTASGGAFNEQFF
>TRBV10-3|-|TRBD2|15|TRBJ2-5
TGTGCCATCAGTGGGGCAGCGGGACTCGAAGAGACCCAGTACTTC
CAISGAAGLEETQYF
>TRBV7-2|few|-|16|TRBJ2-3
TGTGCCAGCAGCTTAGGTTTTGGCCCCGGAACAGATACGCAGTATTTT
CASSLGFGPGTDTQYF
>TRBV2|few|-|14|TRBJ2-7
TGTGCCAGCAGTGAGCTCACAGGGAGCTACGAGCAGTACTTC
CASSELTGSYEQYF
>TRBV12-3/TRBV12-4|few|-|13|TRBJ2-2
TGTGCCAGCATTAACAGGGAAACCGGGGAGCTGTTTTTT
CASINRETGELFF
>TRBV7-9|-|-|14|TRBJ1-2
TGTGCCAGCAGCTTAGGCCTGGGCGGCTATGGCTACACCTTC
CASSLGLGGYGYTF
>TRBV7-9|many|TRBD2|17|TRBJ2-3
TGTGCCAGCAGCCCCTCGGCGGGAGCGGGGAGCACAGATACGCAGTATTTT
CASSPSAGAGSTDTQYF
>TRBV12-3/TRBV12-4|few|-|14|TRBJ1-6
TGTGCCAGCAGTTTCGGCGGGGGACGCTCACCCCTCCACTTT
CASSFGGGRSPLHF
>TRBV24-1|few|-|13|TRBJ2-1
TGTGCCACCAGTGACCTTTTTGGAGCCGAGCAGTTCTTC
CATSDLFGAEQFF
>TRBV20-1|-|-|15|TRBJ2-7
TGCAGTGCTAGAACCGGGGGGCAGAGCTCCTACGAGCAGTACTTC
CSARTGGQSSYEQYF
>TRBV7-2|-|-|14|TRBJ2-5
TGTGCCAGCAGCTTAGTGCTGGAGTACGAGACCCAGTACTTC
CASSLVLEYETQYF
>TRBV7-2|few|TRBD2|17|TRBJ2-1
TGTGCCAGCAGCTTAGCTAGACTAGCGGTCGCCAACAATGAGCAGTTCTTC
CASSLARLAVANNEQFF
>TRBV19|few|-|13|TRBJ2-3
TGTGCCAGTAGTATCCCGACCACAGATACGCAGTATTTT
CASSIPTTDTQYF
>TRBV6-2/TRBV6-3|-|-|11|TRBJ1-2
TGTGCCAGCAACGCGGGCTATGGCTACACCTTC
CASNAGYGYTF
>TRBV4-2|few|-|16|TRBJ2-3
TGTGCCAGCAGCCAAGATCTGGGTACTAGCACAGATACGCAGTATTTT
CASSQDLGTSTDTQYF
>TRBV12-3/TRBV12-4|few|-|14|TRBJ2-7
TGTGCCAGCAGCCGAGCACGGCGCCTCGACGAGCAGTACTTC
CASSRARRLDEQYF
>TRBV19|-|TRBD1|15|TRBJ1-6
TGTGCCAGTAGGACAGGGACCTCCTATAATTCACCCCTCCACTTT
CASRTGTSYNSPLHF
>TRBV6-6|-|-|12|TRBJ2-7
TGTGCCAGCAGTTACCTTGATGACGAGCAGTACTTC
CASSYLDDEQYF
>TRBV6-2/TRBV6-3|many|TRBD2|15|TRBJ2-3
TGTGCCAGCAGTACCGGGGGGAGTGACACAGATACGCAGTATTTT
CASSTGGSDTDTQYF
>TRBV5-1|many|-|12|TRBJ2-1
TGCGCCAGCAGCGTTAACTCGGGGGAGCAGTTCTTC
CASSVNSGEQFF
>TRBV5-5|few|TRBD1|15|TRBJ2-7
TGTGCCAGCAGCTTGGCCCCGGACAGGGGCATCGAGCAGTACTTC
CASSLAPDRGIEQYF